This T cell receptor (beta chain) was sequenced in a study of cytomegalovirus exposure and HLA in healthy donors. Background on the study: Most donors, approximately 82% of 398 genotyped, fell in the Caucasian-associated ancestry cluster. The study's findings and limits: Among the CMV-associated chains, three were confirmed in vitro as specific for CMV antigens. It was 164 TCR beta chains that were listed as cytomegalovirus-associated.

Germline V gene lookup returns CDR1 GTSNPN and CDR2 SVGIG (reference sequence). The CDR3 covers 13 residues. V was pared by 0 bases and J by 10 bases, with 13 bases between. Comments on this clone: Its antigen is as yet unknown.

Use of 60 Vbeta and 13 Jbeta primers characterized the PCR. TCRdb's copy holds only in-frame clones and misses some; the assay was immunoSEQ multiplex PCR. The table lists around 110,000 clones, approximately 70% of them singletons. The chain is built from TRBV30 and TRBJ2-1, with D possibly being TRBD1 (6 bases). The TCR was taken from a man aged 25-45 years in good health and CMV-seropositive. Sample: PBMCs. CDR3 coding DNA: TGTGCCTGGAGTGTTGGGGCAGGGGTAGAGCAGTTCTTC. Translating it yields CAWSVGAGVEQFF.